Shown below are 19 T cell receptor beta chains from a single sample sequenced in a study of neurological immune-mediated disorders. MiXCR, applied by TCRdb to the 5' RACE reads, yields one record per CDR3 protein. The data contain 65,000 to 95,000 distinct CDR3 sequences, about 5.6% of them seen just once; the ten biggest clones take up 7.9%. This sample's time point: longitudinal time-point 2. Sequenced sample: PBMCs. These receptors all stem from a woman aged 55-75 years with multiple sclerosis.

This clonotype was counted at least ten times. The chain employs TRBV20-1 and TRBJ1-6; 9 nucleotides match TRBD1. Germline CDR1 DFQATT, CDR2 SNEGSKA (reference sequence). V gave up 6 bases and J gave up 9 bases; unmatched junction bases: 18. This CDR3 region has 17 residues. The CDR3 DNA follows: TGCAGTGCACCGAATAGCCTGGGACAGGGATTGGGTTCACCCCTCCACTTT. Amino acid sequence: CSAPNSLGQGLGSPLHF.

The sample holds many counts of this clonotype. The gene calls are TRBV12-3 or TRBV12-4 and TRBJ2-3, with 8 bases identical to TRBD2. V trimming: 3 bases; J trimming: 2 bases; junction bases outside the gene matches: 1. CDR3 length: 14 residues. In nucleotides, the CDR3 is TGTGCCAGCAGTTTTAGCGGGGCCACAGATACGCAGTATTTT. Residues: CASSFSGATDTQYF.

This clonotype was seen repeatedly, ten times or more. V usage is TRBV5-1 and J usage is TRBJ2-3, with D possibly TRBD2 on 5 matching bases. Germline lookup yields CDR1 SGHRS and CDR2 YFSETQ. The CDR3 contains 14 residues. The V and J ends lost 0 bases and 4 bases respectively, with 9 bases between them. This chain's CDR3 is CASSLEYGADTQYF. CDR3 sequence (DNA): TGCGCCAGCAGCTTGGAGTACGGGGCAGATACGCAGTATTTT.

There are many counts of this clonotype. The gene calls are TRBV7-9 and TRBJ1-4; 8 bases fit TRBD1. The CDR3 is made up of 15 amino acids. With V trimmed by 2 bases and J by 8 bases, 7 bases remained unmatched. Germline values: CDR1 SEHNR, CDR2 FQNEAQ (reference sequence). CDR3 sequence reads: CASSLSRGPDEKLFF. The DNA for the CDR3 is TGTGCCAGCAGCTTATCCAGGGGGCCAGACGAAAAACTGTTTTTT.

This clonotype has at least ten counts. The DNA of the CDR3 is TGCAGTGCTAGAAATAGCGGGGGGACCCACGAGCAGTACTTC. Translation gives CSARNSGGTHEQYF. This chain links TRBV20-1 with TRBJ2-7, with TRBD2 matching over 10 bases. The CDR3 covers 14 residues. With 2 bases clipped from V and 5 bases from J, the junction kept 6 bases outside the gene matches. Looked up from germline, CDR1 is DFQATT and CDR2 is SNEGSKA (reference sequence).

This clonotype was seen many times. The rearrangement joins TRBV12-3 or TRBV12-4 to TRBJ1-3, with D possibly TRBD1 on 6 matching bases. The ends were cut back, 5 bases at V and 7 bases at J, with 15 bases in the middle. The CDR3 extends over 14 amino acids. CDR3 DNA sequence: TGTGCCAGCAGTCAGACAGGAAGGAGTAACACCATATATTTT. Its protein is CASSQTGRSNTIYF.

This clonotype has ten or more counts. The chain links TRBV27 to TRBJ1-1; D gene unclear. The CDR3 totals 13 residues. The V gene's germline CDR1 is MNHEY and CDR2 SMNVEV (reference sequence). Trimming removed 3 bases at V and 4 bases at J, with 9 bases between. CDR3 coding DNA: TGTGCCAGCAGTTTTAGGGAGGGCACTGAAGCTTTCTTT. Residues: CASSFREGTEAFF.

This clonotype was observed a few times. V usage is TRBV12-3 or TRBV12-4 and J usage is TRBJ1-3; tentative D call: TRBD1 (6 bases). The CDR3 is made up of 15 amino acids. Trimming removed 4 bases from V and 2 bases from J, with 12 bases in between. The CDR3 reads CASSSTGSPGNTIYF. CDR3 nucleotides: TGTGCCAGCAGTTCTACAGGGTCCCCTGGAAACACCATATATTTT.

Worth noting for this clonotype: This may arise from a read error, as a much more abundant clone is one base away. The chain has TRBV20-1 and TRBJ1-1; no definite D call. The ends were cut back, 0 bases at V and 9 bases at J, with 5 bases in the middle. Looked up from germline, CDR1 is DFQATT and CDR2 is SNEGSKA (reference sequence). The CDR3 has 10 residues. CDR3 nucleotide sequence: TGCAGTGCTAGAGAAATTCAAGCTTTCTTT. Translated, it gives CSAREIQAFF.

This clonotype was recorded a few times. The chain combines TRBV19 with TRBJ1-1; possible D gene TRBD1, 5 bases. The CDR3 is made up of 15 amino acids. The germline V gene has CDR1 LNHDA and CDR2 SQIVND (reference sequence). V lost 1 base, J lost 1 base, and 10 bases lay in between. In DNA, the CDR3 is TGTGCCAGTAGTATAGGGGGCGGGGGGAACACTGAAGCTTTCTTT. Its translation is CASSIGGGGNTEAFF. Full variable domain (rest looked up from reference TRBV19 and TRBJ1-1): DGGITQSPKYLFRKEGQNVTLSCEQNLNHDAMYWYRQDPGQGLRLIYYSQIVNDFQKGDIAEGYSVSREKKESFPLTVTSAQKNPTAFYLCASSIGGGGNTEAFFGQGTRLTVV.

This clonotype occurred many times. V is TRBV20-1 and J is TRBJ2-7; D remains unclear. Germline loops: CDR1 DFQATT, CDR2 SNEGSKA (reference sequence). V was clipped by 2 bases and J by 2 bases, with 13 bases between them. The CDR3 loop spans 14 amino acids. CDR3 sequence (DNA): TGCAGTGCTAGACTCCCCACCTCCCCCTACGAGCAGTACTTC. Protein: CSARLPTSPYEQYF.

This clonotype showed up many times. The V call is TRBV5-6, the J call TRBJ2-7; the D gene could be TRBD1 or TRBD2 (5 bases each). V was trimmed by 0 bases and J by 7 bases, leaving 17 bases between them. Germline V gene sequence: CDR1 SGHDT, CDR2 YYEEEE. This CDR3 spans 15 amino acids. The CDR3 here is CASSLAVEGWREQYF. The CDR3 coding sequence is TGTGCCAGCAGCTTGGCGGTCGAGGGGTGGAGGGAGCAGTACTTC.

This clonotype was observed many times. V usage is TRBV9 and J usage is TRBJ1-2, with D maybe TRBD1 (5 bases). This CDR3 has 12 amino acids. Germline CDR1 reads SGDLS; CDR2 reads YYNGEE. The V and J ends lost 7 bases and 5 bases respectively, with 12 bases between them. In DNA, the CDR3 is TGTGCCAGCGGTAACAAGGGGTATGGCTACACCTTC. It specifies CASGNKGYGYTF.

This clonotype was counted at least ten times. Sequence at one end of the junction differs from germline and may be a read error. V and J are TRBV5-1 and TRBJ2-2; D is perhaps TRBD1 (6 bases). The CDR3 contains 14 residues. CDR1 and CDR2 from the germline V gene are SGHRS and YFSETQ. CDR3 loop: CASSLNWDTGEPFF. The CDR3 region has the DNA TGCGCCAGCAGCTTGAACTGGGACACCGGGGAGCCGTTTTTT.

This clonotype showed up many times. The V gene is TRBV20-1, the J gene TRBJ1-5, with 9 bases that match TRBD1. CDR1 is DFQATT, CDR2 SNEGSKA, per germline (reference sequence). The CDR3 consists of 13 residues. The V and J ends lost 6 bases and 6 bases, in that order; junction bases with no gene match: 6. The CDR3 DNA sequence: TGCAGTGCCCCGGGGACAGGGTTTCAGCCCCAGCATTTT. Encoded protein: CSAPGTGFQPQHF.

This clonotype has at least ten counts. The chain has TRBV5-1 and TRBJ2-1; 7 nucleotides match TRBD1. Per germline, CDR1 SGHRS and CDR2 YFSETQ. The CDR3 has 17 residues. V trimming: 7 bases; J trimming: 5 bases; junction bases outside the gene matches: 18. The CDR3 sequence is CASRDRSAGSRNNEQFF. CDR3 DNA sequence: TGCGCCAGCCGGGACAGAAGCGCTGGGTCCAGAAACAATGAGCAGTTCTTC.

This clonotype was detected ten times or more. The chain has TRBV5-1 and TRBJ2-1; 8 nucleotides match TRBD2. The V and J ends lost 4 bases and 6 bases, in that order; junction bases with no gene match: 6. This CDR3 comprises 14 residues. CDR1 and CDR2 from the germline V gene are SGHRS and YFSETQ. CDR3: CASSPGLVGNEQFF. DNA for the CDR3: TGCGCCAGCAGCCCGGGACTAGTTGGCAATGAGCAGTTCTTC.

In this sample, this clonotype turned up many times. CDR3 DNA sequence: TGTGCCAGCAGACCCACCGGGACAGGGGGGTGGACTGAAGCTTTCTTT. Encoded protein: CASRPTGTGGWTEAFF. This chain joins TRBV2 and TRBJ1-1, with TRBD1 matching over 11 bases. With 6 bases clipped from V and 5 bases from J, the junction kept 11 bases outside the gene matches. This CDR3 has 16 amino acids. CDR1 is SNHLY, CDR2 FYNNEI, per germline.

Judged by abundance, this clonotype is hyperexpanded. The gene calls are TRBV20-1 and TRBJ2-3; the D is unclear. Germline CDR1 DFQATT, CDR2 SNEGSKA (reference sequence). This CDR3 is built from 12 residues. CDR3 loop: CSVADTTDTQYF. The CDR3 nucleotides read TGCTCCGTCGCGGATACAACAGATACGCAGTATTTT.